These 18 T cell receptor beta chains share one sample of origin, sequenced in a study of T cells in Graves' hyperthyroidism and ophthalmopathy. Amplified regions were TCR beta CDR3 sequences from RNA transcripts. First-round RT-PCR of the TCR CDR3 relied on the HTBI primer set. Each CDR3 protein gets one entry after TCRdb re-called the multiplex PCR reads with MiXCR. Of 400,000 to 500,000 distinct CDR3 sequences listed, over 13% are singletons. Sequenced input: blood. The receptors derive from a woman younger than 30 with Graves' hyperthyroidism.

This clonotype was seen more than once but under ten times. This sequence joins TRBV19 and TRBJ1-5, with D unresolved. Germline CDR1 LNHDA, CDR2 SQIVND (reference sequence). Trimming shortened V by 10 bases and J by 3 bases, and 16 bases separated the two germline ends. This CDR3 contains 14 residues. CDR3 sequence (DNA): TGTGCCATCGGGGATCGTGGTTACAATCAGCCCCAGCATTTT. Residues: CAIGDRGYNQPQHF. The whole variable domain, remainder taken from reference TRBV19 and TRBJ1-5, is DGGITQSPKYLFRKEGQNVTLSCEQNLNHDAMYWYRQDPGQGLRLIYYSQIVNDFQKGDIAEGYSVSREKKESFPLTVTSAQKNPTAFYLCAIGDRGYNQPQHFGDGTRLSIL.

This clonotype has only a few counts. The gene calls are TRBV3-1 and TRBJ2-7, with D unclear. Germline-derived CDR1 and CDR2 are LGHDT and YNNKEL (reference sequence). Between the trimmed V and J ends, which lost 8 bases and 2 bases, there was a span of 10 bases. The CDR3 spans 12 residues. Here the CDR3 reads CASGDLTYEQYF. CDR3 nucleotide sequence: TGTGCCAGCGGTGACTTAACCTACGAGCAGTACTTC.

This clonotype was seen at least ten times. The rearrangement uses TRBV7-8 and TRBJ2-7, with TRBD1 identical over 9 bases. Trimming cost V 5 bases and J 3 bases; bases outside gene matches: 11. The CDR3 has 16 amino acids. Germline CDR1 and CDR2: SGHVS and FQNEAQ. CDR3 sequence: CASSPPTQGANYEQYV. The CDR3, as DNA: TGTGCCAGCAGCCCTCCGACACAGGGGGCGAACTACGAGCAGTACGTC.

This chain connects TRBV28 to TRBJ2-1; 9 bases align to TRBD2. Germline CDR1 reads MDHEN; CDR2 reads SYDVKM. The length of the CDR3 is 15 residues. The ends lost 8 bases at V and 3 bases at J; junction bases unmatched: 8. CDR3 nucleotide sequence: TGTGCCAGCCTGGCGACTAGCGGAAACTACAATGAGCAGTTCTTC. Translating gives CASLATSGNYNEQFF. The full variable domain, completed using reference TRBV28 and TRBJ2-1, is DVKVTQSSRYLVKRTGEKVFLECVQDMDHENMFWYRQDPGLGLRLIYFSYDVKMKEKGDIPEGYSVSREKKERFSLILESASTNQTSMYLCASLATSGNYNEQFFGPGTRLTVL.

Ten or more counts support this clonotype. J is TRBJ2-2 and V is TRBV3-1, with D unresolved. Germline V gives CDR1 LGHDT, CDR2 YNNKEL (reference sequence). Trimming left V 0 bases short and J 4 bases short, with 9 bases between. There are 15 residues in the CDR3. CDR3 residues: CASSQENAVTGELFF. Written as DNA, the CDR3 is TGTGCCAGCAGCCAAGAAAATGCTGTCACCGGGGAGCTGTTTTTT.

The CDR3 reads CASSEPGEAGANVLTF. The CDR3 DNA is TGTGCCAGCAGTGAACCAGGGGAAGCTGGGGCCAACGTCCTGACTTTC. The rearrangement links TRBV25-1 to TRBJ2-6, with D possibly being TRBD1 (6 bases). V gave up 2 bases and J gave up 2 bases, with 10 bases separating them. CDR1 and CDR2 from the germline V gene are MGHDK and SYGVNS. The CDR3 totals 16 residues.

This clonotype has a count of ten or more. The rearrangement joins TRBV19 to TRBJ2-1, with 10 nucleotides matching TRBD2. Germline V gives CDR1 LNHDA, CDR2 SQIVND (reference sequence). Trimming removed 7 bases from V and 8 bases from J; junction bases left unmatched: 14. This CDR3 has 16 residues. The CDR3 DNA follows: TGTGCCAGTACCAACATCCCCAGCGGGAGGGCCTATGAGCAGTTCTTC. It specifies CASTNIPSGRAYEQFF.

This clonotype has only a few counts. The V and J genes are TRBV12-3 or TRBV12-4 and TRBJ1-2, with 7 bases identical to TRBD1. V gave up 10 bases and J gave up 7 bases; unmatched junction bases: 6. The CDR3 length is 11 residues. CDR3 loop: CATGGVFGYTF. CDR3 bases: TGTGCCACAGGGGGGGTATTTGGCTACACCTTC.

The CDR3 loop reads CSAVRTSGSKSYNEQFF. The CDR3 coding sequence is TGCAGTGCTGTGAGGACTAGCGGGAGTAAGTCCTACAATGAGCAGTTCTTC. The V gene is TRBV20-1, the J gene TRBJ2-1; TRBD2 aligns across 13 bases. V trimming: 5 bases; J trimming: 1 base; junction bases outside the gene matches: 8. Germline V gives CDR1 DFQATT, CDR2 SNEGSKA (reference sequence). The CDR3 runs to 17 residues.

DNA of the CDR3: TGTGCCAGCAGCCCCTCCTTTAGCGGTTCGAACACCGGGGAGCTGTTTTTT. Translating gives CASSPSFSGSNTGELFF. The V call is TRBV27, the J call TRBJ2-2; a possible D gene is TRBD2 (6 bases). CDR1 is MNHEY and CDR2 is SMNVEV in the germline V gene (reference sequence). Trimming stripped 6 bases from V and 0 bases from J, with 17 bases between. The CDR3 contains 17 residues.

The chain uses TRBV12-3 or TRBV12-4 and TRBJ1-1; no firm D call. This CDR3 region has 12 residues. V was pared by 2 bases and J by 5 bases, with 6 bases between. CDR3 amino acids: CASSLTVTEAFF. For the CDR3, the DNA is TGTGCCAGCAGTTTAACGGTGACTGAAGCTTTCTTT.

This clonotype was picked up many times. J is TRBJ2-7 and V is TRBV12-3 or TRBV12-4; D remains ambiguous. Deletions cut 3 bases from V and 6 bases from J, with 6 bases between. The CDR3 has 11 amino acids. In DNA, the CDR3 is TGTGCCAGCAGTTTTAACAGCGAGCAGTACTTC. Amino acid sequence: CASSFNSEQYF.

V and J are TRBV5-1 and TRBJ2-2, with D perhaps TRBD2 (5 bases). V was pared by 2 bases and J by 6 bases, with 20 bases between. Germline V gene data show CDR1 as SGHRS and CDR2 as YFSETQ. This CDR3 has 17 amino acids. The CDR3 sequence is CASSFSSERRIAGELFF. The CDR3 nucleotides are TGCGCCAGCAGCTTTTCTTCCGAGCGGCGGATCGCCGGGGAGCTGTTTTTT.

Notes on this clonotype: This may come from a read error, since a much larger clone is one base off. CDR3 loop: CASTLWGAGGNAIYF. CDR3 coding DNA: TGTGCCAGCACCCTTTGGGGTGCGGGGGGAAACGCCATATATTTT. The V call is TRBV7-6, the J call TRBJ1-3; possible D gene TRBD1, 5 bases. This CDR3 spans 15 amino acids. Germline CDR1 reads SGHVS; CDR2 reads FNYEAQ. Using reference TRBV7-6 and TRBJ1-3 for the parts outside the CDR3, the full variable domain is GAGVSQSPRYKVTKRGQDVALRCDPISGHVSLYWYRQALGQGPEFLTYFNYEAQQDKSGLPNDRFSAERPEGSISTLTIQRTEQRDSAMYRCASTLWGAGGNAIYFGEGSWLTVV.

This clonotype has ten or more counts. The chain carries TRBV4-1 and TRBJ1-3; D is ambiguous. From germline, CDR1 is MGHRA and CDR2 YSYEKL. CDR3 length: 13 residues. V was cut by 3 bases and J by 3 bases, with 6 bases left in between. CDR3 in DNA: TGCGCCAGCAGCCAGACCAGTGGAAACACCATATATTTT. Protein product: CASSQTSGNTIYF.

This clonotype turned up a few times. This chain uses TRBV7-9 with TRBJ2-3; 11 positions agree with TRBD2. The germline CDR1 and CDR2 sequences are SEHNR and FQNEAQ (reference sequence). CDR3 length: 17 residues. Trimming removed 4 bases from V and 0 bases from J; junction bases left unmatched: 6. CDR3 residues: CASSSFRTSGSTDTQYF. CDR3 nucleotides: TGTGCCAGCAGCTCGTTTAGGACTAGCGGGAGCACAGATACGCAGTATTTT.

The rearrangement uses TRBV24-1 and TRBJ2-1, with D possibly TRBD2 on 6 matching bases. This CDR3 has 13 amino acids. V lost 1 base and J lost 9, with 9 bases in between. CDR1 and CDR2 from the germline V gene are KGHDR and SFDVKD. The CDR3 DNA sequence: TGTGCCACCAGTGATTTAGGTAGCGGTGAGCAGTTCTTC. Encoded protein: CATSDLGSGEQFF.

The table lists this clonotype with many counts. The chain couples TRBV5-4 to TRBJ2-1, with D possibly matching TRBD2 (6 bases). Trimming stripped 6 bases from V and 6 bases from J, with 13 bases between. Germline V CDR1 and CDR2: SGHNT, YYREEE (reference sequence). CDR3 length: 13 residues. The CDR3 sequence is CASTGGPLNEQFF. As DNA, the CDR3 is TGTGCCAGCACCGGAGGGCCTCTCAATGAGCAGTTCTTC. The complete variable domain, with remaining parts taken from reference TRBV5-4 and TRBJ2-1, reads ETGVTQSPTHLIKTRGQQVTLRCSSQSGHNTVSWYQQALGQGPQFIFQYYREEENGRGNFPPRFSGLQFPNYSSELNVNALELDDSALYLCASTGGPLNEQFFGPGTRLTVL.